This TCR beta chain came from a study of T-cell reconstitution after alpha-beta-depleted transplantation in children. This clonotype was observed at least ten times. Preparation of the TCRbeta library was carried out with unique molecular identifiers. Via MiXCR, TCRdb re-called the PCR reads, giving one row per CDR3 protein. The profile shows under 60,000 distinct CDR3 sequences, about 5% of them singletons. This specimen consisted of PBMCs, mostly from graft donor cells, obtained 60 days after TCRalphabeta/CD19-depleted stem cell transplant. This TCR was recovered from a female patient aged 2-9 years who had a stem cell transplant for aplastic anemia, so the T cells may come from the graft donor.

The CDR3 region is CASSLTGNQPQHF. The CDR3 DNA reads as TGTGCCAGCAGCCTGACAGGGAATCAGCCCCAGCATTTT. J is TRBJ1-5 and V is TRBV12-3 or TRBV12-4; 7 nucleotides line up with TRBD1. CDR3 length equals 13 residues. J was trimmed by 4 bases and V by 6 bases; bases with no gene match: 3.